Below, 30 T cell receptor beta chains from the same sample are listed, as sequenced in a study of blood T cell repertoires in COVID-19. Repertoires were generated with immunoSEQ multiplex PCR, while TCRdb's copy carries only in-frame clones and drops some. The profile covers tens of thousands of clones, with around 81% appearing a single time and approximately 6.7% taken by the ten largest. Sequencing was done on a sample of peripheral blood. The receptors derive from a man in his 60s with acute or convalescent COVID-19.

This clone was seen only a few times. This chain joins TRBV24-1 and TRBJ2-2, with a possible D match to TRBD1 (5 bases). V shed 8 bases and J shed 1 base, with 7 bases lying between them. Germline V gene lookup returns CDR1 KGHDR and CDR2 SFDVKD. The CDR3 has 13 residues. The CDR3 region has the DNA TGTGCCACCAATGGACAGAACACCGGGGAGCTGTTTTTT. This translates into CATNGQNTGELFF.

The chain links TRBV11-3 to TRBJ1-2; weak D call: TRBD1 (5 bases). The CDR3 runs to 11 residues. Trimming stripped 6 bases from V and 6 bases from J, with 8 bases between. Germline V gene data show CDR1 as SGHNT and CDR2 as YENEEA. CDR3 in DNA: TGTGCCAGCAGTCTAGGGGATGGCTACACCTTC. Translating it yields CASSLGDGYTF.

The gene calls are TRBV30 and TRBJ1-1, with a weak D call TRBD1 (6 bases). The CDR3 loop spans 15 amino acids. V was trimmed by 8 bases and J by 0 bases, leaving 19 bases between them. Germline V gives CDR1 GTSNPN, CDR2 SVGIG (reference sequence). CDR3 DNA: TGTGCCAGTGCACCCCAGACAGGAATGAACACTGAAGCTTTCTTT. This translates into CASAPQTGMNTEAFF.

The chain is built from TRBV5-1 and TRBJ2-7; a weak D match, TRBD1 (5 bases). The CDR3 contains 14 residues. Germline V gives CDR1 SGHRS, CDR2 YFSETQ. V shed 4 bases and J shed 2 bases, with 13 bases lying between them. CDR3 in amino acids: CASSPDSSAYEQYF. The CDR3 DNA follows: TGCGCCAGCAGCCCCGACAGTTCCGCCTACGAGCAGTACTTC.

This chain joins TRBV5-6 and TRBJ2-2, with D maybe TRBD1 (5 bases). Germline V gives CDR1 SGHDT, CDR2 YYEEEE. The ends were cut back, 0 bases at V and 6 bases at J, with 6 bases in the middle. The CDR3 runs to 13 residues. The CDR3 loop reads CASSLVGAGELFF. Here the CDR3 DNA reads TGTGCCAGCAGCTTGGTAGGGGCCGGGGAGCTGTTTTTT.

The chain employs TRBV5-1 and TRBJ2-5; 7 nucleotides agree with TRBD1. The CDR3 loop spans 17 amino acids. The V gene's germline CDR1 is SGHRS and CDR2 YFSETQ. The trim removed 0 bases at V and 0 bases at J, leaving 8 bases unmatched. The CDR3 here is CASSLVRGGPYQETQYF. The CDR3 coding sequence is TGCGCCAGCAGCTTGGTCAGAGGGGGCCCGTACCAAGAGACCCAGTACTTC. The full variable domain, with the rest looked up from reference TRBV5-1 and TRBJ2-5, is KAGVTQTPRYLIKTRGQQVTLSCSPISGHRSVSWYQQTPGQGLQFLFEYFSETQRNKGNFPGRFSGRQFSNSRSEMNVSTLELGDSALYLCASSLVRGGPYQETQYFGPGTRLLVL.

The genes are TRBV7-9 and TRBJ2-7; 9 bases map to TRBD1. Germline CDR1 and CDR2: SEHNR and FQNEAQ (reference sequence). The V gene end was trimmed by 1 base and the J gene end by 5 bases; junction bases not matched to a gene: 3. CDR3 length: 14 amino acids. The CDR3 sequence is CASSLGQGVNEQYF. The CDR3 DNA sequence: TGTGCCAGCAGCTTAGGACAGGGGGTCAACGAGCAGTACTTC.

V usage is TRBV5-6 and J usage is TRBJ1-2, with D possibly matching TRBD1 (5 bases). CDR3 length: 18 residues. In germline, CDR1 is SGHDT, CDR2 YYEEEE. V was clipped by 3 bases and J by 0 bases, with 21 bases between them. The CDR3: CASSSPPVLGGANYGYTF. The CDR3 bases are TGTGCCAGCAGCTCTCCCCCAGTCTTGGGGGGGGCTAACTATGGCTACACCTTC. Using reference TRBV5-6 and TRBJ1-2 for the parts outside the CDR3, the full variable domain is DAGVTQSPTHLIKTRGQQVTLRCSPKSGHDTVSWYQQALGQGPQFIFQYYEEEERQRGNFPDRFSGHQFPNYSSELNVNALLLGDSALYLCASSSPPVLGGANYGYTFGSGTRLTVV.

The chain uses TRBV7-8 and TRBJ2-7; 9 positions match TRBD1. CDR1 is SGHVS and CDR2 is FQNEAQ in the germline V gene. This CDR3 contains 15 residues. With 5 bases clipped from V and 4 bases from J, the junction kept 9 bases outside the gene matches. This CDR3 reads CASSIQTGGEYEQYF. CDR3 nucleotides: TGTGCCAGCAGCATTCAGACAGGGGGAGAGTACGAGCAGTACTTC.

The V and J genes are TRBV18 and TRBJ1-4; a weak D match, TRBD1 (5 bases). Trimming took 4 bases from V and 8 from J, leaving 14 bases between them. The CDR3 runs 14 residues. The germline V gene has CDR1 KGHSH and CDR2 LQKENI. The CDR3 sequence is CASSQTGSGEKLFF. The CDR3, as DNA: TGTGCCAGCTCACAGACCGGGTCAGGGGAAAAACTGTTTTTT.

This clone was counted only a few times. J is TRBJ2-2 and V is TRBV10-3; the match to TRBD1 covers 9 bases. V gave up 4 bases and J gave up 6 bases; unmatched junction bases: 6. CDR1 and CDR2 from the germline V gene are ENHRY and SYGVKD. The CDR3 is 15 amino acids. The CDR3 bases are TGTGCCATCAGTGTGGGACAGGGAAATGCCGGGGAGCTGTTTTTT. Its protein is CAISVGQGNAGELFF.

This clone was seen a few times. The gene calls are TRBV7-9 and TRBJ1-5, with D unresolved. The V end lost 2 bases, the J end lost 4 bases, and 6 bases lay between the germline ends. Germline assignment: CDR1 SEHNR and CDR2 FQNEAQ (reference sequence). The CDR3 loop spans 13 amino acids. CDR3 residues: CASSLSGNQPQHF. CDR3 coding DNA: TGTGCCAGCAGCTTATCGGGGAATCAGCCCCAGCATTTT.

The chain has TRBV15 and TRBJ2-3; D is perhaps TRBD2 (6 bases). The CDR3 extends over 16 amino acids. The V end lost 3 bases, the J end lost 0 bases, and 13 bases lay between the germline ends. Germline CDR1 LNHNV, CDR2 YYDKDF (reference sequence). CDR3 loop: CATSRGLHFSTDTQYF. CDR3 DNA sequence: TGTGCCACCAGCAGGGGACTTCATTTTAGCACAGATACGCAGTATTTT.

V gene TRBV19 combines with J gene TRBJ1-1; D not resolved. The V end was cut by 0 bases, the J end by 3 bases, with 5 bases between. CDR1 is LNHDA, CDR2 SQIVND, per germline (reference sequence). The CDR3 consists of 13 residues. The CDR3 nucleotides read TGTGCCAGTAGTATAGAGGCTGACACTGAAGCTTTCTTT. It translates to CASSIEADTEAFF.

The rearrangement uses TRBV20-1 and TRBJ1-4; perhaps TRBD1 as D (6 bases). Trimming took 3 bases from V and 8 from J, leaving 16 bases between them. Germline-derived CDR1 and CDR2 are DFQATT and SNEGSKA (reference sequence). CDR3 length: 14 amino acids. Here the CDR3 reads CSASEGGPGEKLFF. CDR3 bases: TGCAGTGCTAGTGAGGGGGGGCCGGGGGAAAAACTGTTTTTT.

In its sample, this clone was seen a few times. This sequence joins TRBV18 and TRBJ1-5, with 7 bases that match TRBD1. The CDR3 totals 17 residues. Germline V gene data show CDR1 as KGHSH and CDR2 as LQKENI. V lost 6 bases, J lost 4 bases, and 15 bases stayed unmatched. The CDR3 bases are TGTGCCAGCTCGACACTTGACAGGGTCCTTCGTAATCAGCCCCAGCATTTT. It is translated as CASSTLDRVLRNQPQHF.

The chain joins TRBV7-2 to TRBJ2-5; D possibly corresponds to TRBD1 (6 bases). Germline loops: CDR1 SGHTA, CDR2 FQGNSA. This CDR3 has 14 residues. V gave up 5 bases and J gave up 5 bases, with 15 bases separating them. DNA of the CDR3: TGTGCCAGCAGCCAAGGGGGTTTCGGGGAGACCCAGTACTTC. Encoded protein: CASSQGGFGETQYF.

V gene TRBV2 combines with J gene TRBJ1-2; D ambiguous. CDR3 length equals 13 residues. Germline V gene sequence: CDR1 SNHLY, CDR2 FYNNEI. Trimming removed 3 bases at V and 8 bases at J, with 13 bases between. Here the CDR3 DNA reads TGTGCCAGCAGTGAGGCAGGAGGCGACGGCTACACCTTC. Protein product: CASSEAGGDGYTF.

A single count supports this clone. The chain carries TRBV9 and TRBJ2-2, with TRBD2 as a possible D gene (5 bases). The CDR3 has 15 residues. The V end was cut by 0 bases, the J end by 2 bases, with 8 bases between. CDR1 and CDR2 from the germline V gene are SGDLS and YYNGEE. The CDR3 DNA reads as TGTGCCAGCAGCGTAGTGGGGAGAAACACCGGGGAGCTGTTTTTT. Protein product: CASSVVGRNTGELFF.

The rearrangement uses TRBV7-2 and TRBJ1-5, with 8 bases fitting TRBD1. Unmatched junction bases numbered 3, after V lost 4 bases and J lost 7 bases. Germline CDR1 SGHTA, CDR2 FQGNSA. CDR3 size: 13 residues. CDR3: CASSSQGDQPQHF. CDR3 nucleotides: TGTGCCAGCAGCTCACAGGGGGACCAGCCCCAGCATTTT.

This clone was seen once. As DNA, the CDR3 is TGCAGCGTCTTTACAGGGGGCGAACTGAACACTGAAGCTTTCTTT. Amino acid sequence: CSVFTGGELNTEAFF. V and J are TRBV29-1 and TRBJ1-1; 9 bases agree with TRBD1. Trimming cost V 6 bases and J 0 bases; bases outside gene matches: 8. The germline gives CDR1 SQVTM, CDR2 ANQGSEA. The CDR3 has 15 amino acids.

The table lists this clone with a few counts. The chain is built from TRBV11-2 and TRBJ1-2; D is perhaps TRBD1 (5 bases). Trimming left V 9 bases short and J 6 bases short, with 20 bases between. Germline CDR1 reads SGHAT; CDR2 reads FQNNGV. The CDR3 is made up of 14 amino acids. The CDR3 DNA reads as TGTGCCAGTCAGGACACCACAAACCCGGATGGCTACACCTTC. Protein: CASQDTTNPDGYTF.

The chain joins TRBV7-2 to TRBJ2-5; weak D call: TRBD2 (5 bases). CDR3 size: 13 residues. Trimming took 4 bases from V and 4 from J, leaving 10 bases between them. Germline V gene lookup returns CDR1 SGHTA and CDR2 FQGNSA. The DNA of the CDR3 is TGTGCCAGCAGCTCTAGCTGGGGAGAGACCCAGTACTTC. It specifies CASSSSWGETQYF.

V gene TRBV3-1 (or the pseudogene TRBV3-2) combines with J gene TRBJ2-5, with D hard to call. CDR1 and CDR2 (germline): LGHDT, YNNKEL (reference sequence). CDR3 length: 13 amino acids. V lost 0 bases, J lost 2 bases, and 4 bases lay in between. The CDR3 loop is CASSQDVQETQYF. CDR3 sequence (DNA): TGTGCCAGCAGCCAAGACGTACAAGAGACCCAGTACTTC.

The genes are TRBV5-4 and TRBJ1-6; D is possibly TRBD1 (6 bases). CDR1 and CDR2 from the germline V gene are SGHNT and YYREEE (reference sequence). V gave up 5 bases and J gave up 7 bases, with 16 bases separating them. This CDR3 spans 15 amino acids. The CDR3 sequence: CASRERQETNSPLHF. DNA of the CDR3: TGTGCCAGCAGGGAGAGACAGGAGACAAATTCACCCCTCCACTTT.

The V gene is TRBV9, the J gene TRBJ2-7, with TRBD1 identical over 9 bases. The V and J ends lost 0 bases and 4 bases, in that order; junction bases with no gene match: 5. The CDR3 length is 15 residues. From germline, CDR1 is SGDLS and CDR2 YYNGEE. The CDR3 DNA sequence: TGTGCCAGCAGCGTAGAGGACAGGGGCAGTTACGAGCAGTACTTC. Protein sequence: CASSVEDRGSYEQYF.

The J gene is TRBJ2-4, the V gene TRBV3-1 (or the pseudogene TRBV3-2), with a weak D call TRBD1 (6 bases). CDR3 length: 17 amino acids. Trimming removed 0 bases at V and 10 bases at J, with 22 bases between. The V gene's germline CDR1 is LGHDT and CDR2 YNNKEL (reference sequence). CDR3 bases: TGTGCCAGCAGCCAAGAACTGGGGGAGCAGGGGATGTGGATTCAGTACTTC. As protein: CASSQELGEQGMWIQYF.

J is TRBJ1-2 and V is TRBV6-5; D is perhaps TRBD1 (6 bases). In germline, CDR1 is MNHEY, CDR2 SVGAGI. The CDR3 has 13 residues. Trimming pared 7 bases from V and 3 bases from J, leaving 12 bases between. The CDR3 region is CASKRQDYYGYTF. CDR3 in DNA: TGTGCCAGCAAGCGACAGGACTACTATGGCTACACCTTC.

V is TRBV11-3 and J is TRBJ2-3, with D possibly TRBD1 on 7 matching bases. V was shortened by 5 bases and J by 5 bases, with 17 bases between the two germline ends. Germline values: CDR1 SGHNT, CDR2 YENEEA. There are 15 residues in the CDR3. CDR3 coding DNA: TGTGCCAGCAGCCCAGGGGGACTTACGGAAGATACGCAGTATTTT. It yields the protein CASSPGGLTEDTQYF.

The chain has TRBV5-6 and TRBJ1-6; 10 bases are shared with TRBD1. This CDR3 is 17 amino acids long. In germline, CDR1 is SGHDT, CDR2 YYEEEE. V lost 4 bases and J lost 6; bases outside the gene matches: 10. The CDR3 reads CASSLLGQGHRNSPLHF. DNA of the CDR3: TGTGCCAGCAGCCTGCTGGGACAGGGGCACCGTAATTCACCCCTCCACTTT.